This entry lists 15 T cell receptor beta chains sequenced from one sample in a study of shared clonotypes between healthy human individuals. The method was immunoSEQ multiplex PCR; TCRdb's version includes in-frame clones alone and lacks a portion of them. The sample yields roughly 2.4 million clones, approximately 94% seen once. Sequencing was carried out using naive CD4+ T cells sorted from blood. Sample subset: CD45RA+ positively selected. Receptors were obtained from a young man in good health.

The genes are TRBV18 and TRBJ2-3; D is possibly TRBD1 (5 bases). Germline-derived CDR1 and CDR2 are KGHSH and LQKENI. The CDR3 extends over 16 amino acids. The germline V and J ends were trimmed by 3 bases and 0 bases, with 13 bases remaining between them. The CDR3 sequence: CASSPNADTSTDTQYF. The CDR3 DNA is TGTGCCAGCTCACCGAATGCGGACACGAGCACAGATACGCAGTATTTT.

The chain joins TRBV6-6 to TRBJ2-1; D is unresolved. CDR1 and CDR2 from the germline V gene are MNHNY and SVGAGI (reference sequence). CDR3 length: 11 amino acids. V lost 5 bases, J lost 8 bases, and 7 bases lay in between. DNA for the CDR3: TGTGCCAGCAGTAATAGGGATGAGCAGTTCTTC. Encoded protein: CASSNRDEQFF.

The chain couples TRBV6-5 to TRBJ1-2, with 7 bases that match TRBD1. From germline, CDR1 is MNHEY and CDR2 SVGAGI. The J segment lost 7 bases and the V segment lost 6 bases, leaving 8 bases of the junction unmatched. The CDR3 extends over 13 amino acids. The CDR3 DNA is TGTGCCAGCAGGCCGACAGGGAACACTGGCTACACCTTC. This translates into CASRPTGNTGYTF.

The chain links TRBV18 to TRBJ1-2, with 7 nucleotides matching TRBD1. With 5 bases clipped from V and 3 bases from J, the junction kept 6 bases outside the gene matches. The CDR3 runs to 14 residues. CDR1 is KGHSH and CDR2 is LQKENI in the germline V gene. CDR3 region: CASSAGQEDYGYTF. The CDR3 nucleotides are TGTGCCAGCTCAGCTGGACAGGAGGACTATGGCTACACCTTC.

The chain is built from TRBV11-3 and TRBJ2-3, with unresolved D. The germline V and J ends were trimmed by 4 bases and 4 bases, with 6 bases remaining between them. The germline V gene has CDR1 SGHNT and CDR2 YENEEA. This CDR3 has 12 amino acids. The CDR3 protein is CASSSDSDTQYF. The CDR3 DNA reads TGTGCCAGCAGCTCTGACTCAGATACGCAGTATTTT.

The rearrangement links TRBV11-2 to TRBJ2-1, with 9 bases lining up with TRBD2. Germline CDR1 reads SGHAT; CDR2 reads FQNNGV. V was pared by 0 bases and J by 5 bases, with 2 bases of the junction left unmatched. There are 15 residues in the CDR3. This CDR3 reads CASSLDSGSHNEQFF. The DNA of the CDR3 is TGTGCCAGCAGCTTAGATAGCGGGAGCCACAATGAGCAGTTCTTC.

The V call is TRBV7-9, the J call TRBJ1-5; D unresolved. Trimming removed 1 base at V and 7 bases at J, with 11 bases between. Germline V CDR1 and CDR2: SEHNR, FQNEAQ (reference sequence). This CDR3 comprises 14 residues. The CDR3 DNA is TGTGCCAGCAGCTTAGGGACCTTAGGGCAGCCCCAGCATTTT. Encoded protein: CASSLGTLGQPQHF. The whole variable domain, filled in from reference TRBV7-9 and TRBJ1-5, reads DTGVSQNPRHKITKRGQNVTFRCDPISEHNRLYWYRQTLGQGPEFLTYFQNEAQLEKSRLLSDRFSAERPKGSFSTLEIQRTEQGDSAMYLCASSLGTLGQPQHFGDGTRLSIL.

The CDR3 loop is CASSRDRLSGNTIYF. In DNA form, the CDR3 reads TGTGCCAGCAGCCGGGACAGGCTCTCTGGAAACACCATATATTTT. The V call is TRBV7-9, the J call TRBJ1-3, with TRBD1 matching 8 bases. The CDR3 totals 15 residues. J gave up 0 bases and V 5 bases, and 3 bases lay outside the gene matches. Germline values: CDR1 SEHNR, CDR2 FQNEAQ (reference sequence). The whole variable domain, filled in from reference TRBV7-9 and TRBJ1-3, reads DTGVSQNPRHKITKRGQNVTFRCDPISEHNRLYWYRQTLGQGPEFLTYFQNEAQLEKSRLLSDRFSAERPKGSFSTLEIQRTEQGDSAMYLCASSRDRLSGNTIYFGEGSWLTVV.

This rearrangement joins TRBV2 to TRBJ2-7; 7 bases are shared with TRBD2. The CDR3 extends over 14 amino acids. V was pared by 6 bases and J by 4 bases, with 9 bases of the junction left unmatched. Per germline, CDR1 SNHLY and CDR2 FYNNEI. The CDR3 here is CASSRSGMGYEQYF. As DNA, the CDR3 is TGTGCCAGCAGCAGAAGCGGGATGGGTTACGAGCAGTACTTC.

The J gene is TRBJ1-2, the V gene TRBV2; D may be TRBD1 (6 bases). Germline V CDR1 and CDR2: SNHLY, FYNNEI. V was shortened by 6 bases and J by 4 bases, with 15 bases between the two germline ends. This CDR3 has 14 amino acids. CDR3 amino acids: CASSGAGQPYGYTF. The DNA of the CDR3 is TGTGCCAGCAGCGGAGCCGGACAGCCCTATGGCTACACCTTC.

This clone was observed once. The chain links TRBV6-1 to TRBJ2-5, with 7 bases aligning to TRBD2. V was clipped by 6 bases and J by 4 bases; unmatched bases: 5. The germline V gene encodes CDR1 MNHNS and CDR2 SASEGT. The length of the CDR3 is 13 residues. DNA for the CDR3: TGTGCCAGCAGAGCCGCGGGGGTAGAGACCCAGTACTTC. Residues: CASRAAGVETQYF.

The chain links TRBV10-3 to TRBJ1-2; unclear D gene. The CDR3 loop spans 15 amino acids. V shed 2 bases and J shed 0 bases, with 10 bases lying between them. Germline V lookup: CDR1 ENHRY, CDR2 SYGVKD. The DNA for the CDR3 is TGTGCCATCAGTGAGGACGGATCTTCTAACTATGGCTACACCTTC. Translating it yields CAISEDGSSNYGYTF.

Only a few counts were recorded for this clone. This chain links TRBV6-1 with TRBJ1-5; a possible D gene is TRBD1 (5 bases). Trimming removed 9 bases from V and 6 bases from J, with 12 bases in between. This CDR3 has 12 amino acids. Germline V CDR1 and CDR2: MNHNS, SASEGT. The CDR3 sequence is CASNQGPQPQHF. The CDR3 DNA is TGTGCCAGTAACCAGGGTCCTCAGCCCCAGCATTTT.

The chain is built from TRBV4-3 and TRBJ2-5, with 8 bases lining up with TRBD1. Germline-derived CDR1 and CDR2 are LGHNA and YSLEER. This CDR3 has 13 residues. V was clipped by 4 bases and J by 4 bases; unmatched bases: 2. CDR3 residues: CASSRDRGETQYF. CDR3 DNA sequence: TGCGCCAGCAGCCGCGACAGGGGAGAGACCCAGTACTTC.

This rearrangement joins TRBV6-6 to TRBJ2-2; unclear D gene. The V gene lost 7 bases and the J gene lost 7 bases, with 7 bases spanning the gap. The CDR3 runs 11 residues. Germline-derived CDR1 and CDR2 are MNHNY and SVGAGI (reference sequence). CDR3 nucleotide sequence: TGTGCCAGCAAAAAGGACGGGGAGCTGTTTTTT. Protein product: CASKKDGELFF.